This T cell receptor beta chain derives from a study of shared clonotypes between healthy human individuals. Overall study context: The cohort comprised a couple of women and a few men. Their ages spanned 18 to 49 years.

To note about this clone: The same CDR3 also results from other DNA sequences found in this sample.

Repertoires were generated with immunoSEQ multiplex PCR, while TCRdb's copy carries only in-frame clones and drops some. The table records 1 million to 1.2 million clones, roughly 80% of them present only once. The CD4+ fraction was divided into a CD45RA+ naive subset and a CD45RA-negative memory subset. The V and J ends lost 1 base and 7 bases respectively, with 4 bases between them. Per germline, CDR1 SGHDN and CDR2 FVKESK. There are 12 residues in the CDR3. The sequence came from a man aged 18 to 35 in good health. Some clones in this sample may be carry-over from other donors' samples. Sequenced sample: memory CD4+ T cells from PBMCs. This sample's subset: CD45RA-negative fraction. The chain is built from TRBV14 and TRBJ1-4; D remains ambiguous. The CDR3 DNA is TGTGCCAGCAGCCAAGGTCGTGAAAAACTGTTTTTT. This gives the protein CASSQGREKLFF. The variable domain in full, with the rest retrieved from reference TRBV14 and TRBJ1-4, is EAGVTQFPSHSVIEKGQTVTLRCDPISGHDNLYWYRRVMGKEIKFLLHFVKESKQDESGMPNNRFLAERTGGTYSTLKVQPAELEDSGVYFCASSQGREKLFFGSGTQLSVL.